The rows below give T cell receptor beta chains drawn from one sample of a study of blood T cell repertoires in COVID-19. TCRdb's table, derived via immunoSEQ multiplex PCR, lists solely in-frame clones and lacks some. There are some 60,000 clones in the sample; approximately 86% occur only once, and 1% lies in the top ten. Source material: peripheral blood. All receptors derive from a man in his 70s with acute or convalescent COVID-19. The CDR3 runs from the conserved cysteine through the conserved F or W. The D gene is left open where the match is weak. A clone size is listed for some rows: how often the clone was seen (once, few, many), or a class if it is expanded.

d_gene | j_gene | abundance | v_gene | CDR3aa | CDR3nt
- | TRBJ1-1 | - | TRBV2 | CASSARWRRNEAFF | TGTGCCAGCAGTGCTAGGTGGAGGAGGAATGAAGCTTTCTTT
TRBD1 | TRBJ1-2 | - | TRBV18 | CASSPESGGADGYTF | TGTGCCAGCTCACCAGAATCAGGGGGCGCGGATGGCTACACCTTC
- | TRBJ1-2 | - | TRBV5-4 | CASNDARGVTF | TGTGCCAGCAACGATGCGCGGGGAGTCACCTTC
TRBD2 | TRBJ2-6 | - | TRBV19 | CASRASGGALGANVLTF | TGTGCCAGTAGAGCTAGCGGGGGCGCCCTGGGGGCCAACGTCCTGACTTTC
TRBD2 | TRBJ2-5 | - | TRBV5-4 | CASSLMGRELEAQYF | TGTGCCAGCAGCTTAATGGGGCGGGAGCTCGAGGCCCAGTACTTC
TRBD2 | TRBJ2-7 | - | TRBV24-1 | CATSESGRAREQYF | TGTGCCACCAGCGAAAGCGGGAGGGCCCGAGAGCAGTACTTC
- | TRBJ2-7 | - | TRBV4-1 | CASSQAGQISYEQYF | TGCGCCAGCAGCCAAGCCGGACAGATCTCCTACGAGCAGTACTTC
TRBD1 | TRBJ1-6 | - | TRBV27 | CASRGGTGHNSPLHF | TGTGCCAGCAGAGGCGGGACAGGCCATAATTCACCCCTCCACTTT
- | TRBJ2-1 | - | TRBV12-3/TRBV12-4 | CASSPGSNEQFF | TGTGCCAGCAGCCCGGGGTCCAATGAGCAGTTCTTC
TRBD2 | TRBJ2-7 | - | TRBV6-5 | CASSPGLAGASEQYF | TGTGCCAGCAGTCCCGGACTAGCGGGAGCCTCCGAGCAGTACTTC
TRBD1 | TRBJ1-2 | - | TRBV11-1 | CASSPQGTVRNGYTF | TGTGCCAGCAGCCCTCAGGGGACAGTGAGGAATGGCTACACCTTC
TRBD1 | TRBJ2-3 | - | TRBV7-9 | CASSLGGTGSTDTQYF | TGTGCCAGCAGCTTAGGAGGGACAGGTAGCACAGATACGCAGTATTTT
- | TRBJ1-1 | - | TRBV5-6 | CASSFAGVNTEAFF | TGTGCCAGCAGCTTCGCAGGGGTAAACACTGAAGCTTTCTTT
TRBD1 | TRBJ1-6 | - | TRBV28 | CASAQGDYSPLHF | TGTGCCAGCGCTCAGGGGGATTATTCACCCCTCCACTTT
TRBD1 | TRBJ2-1 | once | TRBV7-2 | CASSIQGSHSYNEQFF | TGTGCCAGCAGCATACAGGGGTCGCACTCCTACAATGAGCAGTTCTTC
TRBD1 | TRBJ1-4 | - | TRBV5-1 | CASSPGTGNEKLFF | TGCGCCAGCAGCCCTGGGACAGGGAATGAAAAACTGTTTTTT
- | TRBJ2-7 | - | TRBV10-2 | CASSDTRDRGRYEQYF | TGCGCCAGCAGTGATACCCGGGACCGAGGGAGGTACGAGCAGTACTTC
- | TRBJ1-2 | - | TRBV5-1 | CASSLAGIEVSAYTF | TGCGCCAGCAGCTTGGCCGGAATTGAGGTGTCAGCCTACACCTTC
- | TRBJ1-1 | - | TRBV12-3/TRBV12-4 | CASPEEHTEAFF | TGTGCGAGCCCCGAGGAGCACACTGAAGCTTTCTTT
TRBD1 | TRBJ1-2 | - | TRBV7-2 | CASSLGQGISYGYTF | TGTGCCAGCAGCTTAGGACAGGGGATCTCCTATGGCTACACCTTC
- | TRBJ2-3 | - | TRBV5-4 | CASSLGLGADTQYF | TGTGCCAGCAGCTTGGGTTTGGGGGCCGATACGCAGTATTTT
- | TRBJ2-3 | - | TRBV7-6 | CASSLARSTDTQYF | TGTGCCAGCAGCTTAGCGCGTAGCACAGATACGCAGTATTTT
- | TRBJ1-1 | few | TRBV15 | CATSTDKNTEAFF | TGTGCCACCAGCACAGACAAGAACACTGAAGCTTTCTTT
- | TRBJ2-3 | - | TRBV12-5 | CASGNGLASTDTQYF | TGTGCTAGTGGTAACGGACTCGCTAGCACAGATACGCAGTATTTT
- | TRBJ2-7 | - | TRBV5-1 | CASSFEGTSYEQYF | TGCGCCAGCAGCTTTGAGGGTACCTCCTACGAGCAGTACTTC
TRBD1 | TRBJ1-4 | - | TRBV15 | CATSVTRDRNEKLFF | TGTGCCACCAGCGTGACCCGGGACAGGAATGAAAAACTGTTTTTT
- | TRBJ1-1 | few | TRBV11-1 | CASSLAGAGTEAFF | TGTGCCAGCAGCTTAGCGGGCGCTGGCACTGAAGCTTTCTTT